The 2 T cell receptor beta chains in this list originate from one sample, sequenced in a study of Ad26.COV2.S vaccination and SARS-CoV-2 variants. Libraries were prepared by immunoSEQ multiplex PCR; TCRdb keeps only in-frame clonotypes and omits some of them. The sample lists about 350,000 clones, 65% to 90% occurring once. Stated treatment: 19 received Ad26.COV2.S at low or high dose, single or two shots; about five received placebo; per-sample allocation not given. Sampling was done on day 63 after the first vaccine or placebo injection. Sequencing was performed on peripheral blood, taken in a trial of Ad26.COV2.S vaccine versus placebo. The receptor source for this set is a person aged 18-60 years who received the Ad26.COV2.S COVID-19 vaccine or a placebo.

The chain combines TRBV4-1 with TRBJ1-5, with 7 bases aligning to TRBD1. This CDR3 is built from 17 residues. The V segment lost 0 bases and the J segment 3 bases; nucleotides outside the gene matches: 8. Germline V gives CDR1 MGHRA, CDR2 YSYEKL. CDR3 region: CASSQEPTGTANQPQHF. For the CDR3, the DNA is TGCGCCAGCAGCCAAGAACCAACCGGGACAGCCAATCAGCCCCAGCATTTT.

The J gene is TRBJ2-2, the V gene TRBV6-6; 8 bases align to TRBD2. V dropped 5 bases and J dropped 1; count of bases not matched to a gene: 15. CDR1 and CDR2 (germline): MNHNY, SVGAGI (reference sequence). The CDR3 spans 19 residues. As DNA, the CDR3 is TGTGCCAGCAGTCACACAAGGACTAGCCTCCTAGTGAACACCGGGGAGCTGTTTTTT. It is translated as CASSHTRTSLLVNTGELFF.